This TCR beta chain was found in a study of blood T cells in healthy people across ages. This CDR3 has 15 residues. After removal of 5 bases from V and 3 bases from J, the junction contained 7 bases not matched to a gene. Germline V lookup: CDR1 DFQATT, CDR2 SNEGSKA (reference sequence). Notes on the study in general: PBMCs were not sorted, which prevented a conclusive comparison of naive versus antigen-experienced cells. It was held that diversity estimates obtained from one million T cells represented underestimates.

Peripheral blood was drawn, 7.5 to 10 milliliters per donor. Each sample yielded at least 5.5 micrograms of PBMC total RNA. Together with a sample-barcoded 5' primer, a J-beta primer mix was included in a second PCR lasting 7 to 11 cycles. TCRdb analysed the 5' RACE reads with MiXCR anew, one entry per CDR3 protein. The sample records 1,500,000 or so distinct CDR3 sequences, approximately 43% being singletons. A single count supports this clonotype. Its antigen remains unknown. The rearrangement joins TRBV20-1 to TRBJ1-4; 9 bases are a match to TRBD1. This receptor was identified in a woman younger than 30 in good health. Sequencing input: blood. CDR3 bases: TGCAGTGCTCAGGACAGGGGACGGGCTAATGAAAAACTGTTTTTT. It specifies CSAQDRGRANEKLFF.